This T cell receptor beta chain comes out of a study of blood T cell repertoires in COVID-19. The overall study: Acute-phase and convalescent COVID-19 samples originated in the United States, Italy and Spain. In each case, the material was cDNA or gDNA derived from T cells, B-cell-depleted T cells, or PBMCs.

Sequencing was performed with immunoSEQ multiplex PCR; in TCRdb, only in-frame clones are kept and a portion is missing. The sample lists 350,000 to 500,000 clones, about 88% occurring once. V lost 5 bases, J lost 0 bases, and 16 bases lay in between. This CDR3 is built from 17 residues. From germline, CDR1 is MGHRA and CDR2 YSYEKL. Enrollees, about 18 to 95 years old, lived in 24 US areas. Assignment of participants to cohorts was predicated upon participant-reported clinical history. This chain uses TRBV4-1 with TRBJ1-4; D is possibly TRBD1 (6 bases). This clonotype was sampled from a woman aged 18 to 35 who had been exposed to COVID-19. The sequencing sample was made of PBMCs or T cells enriched from blood (not recorded which). The CDR3 DNA follows: TGCGCCAGCAGCGCGACTGGCAGGGGTGCAACTAATGAAAAACTGTTTTTT. This gives the protein CASSATGRGATNEKLFF.